Reported below is one T cell receptor beta chain. What it binds is not known. V lost 4 bases and J lost 10, with 14 bases in between. The V gene's germline CDR1 is SQVTM and CDR2 ANQGSEA. This CDR3 contains 12 residues. The data were obtained in a study of blood T cells in healthy people across ages. Whole-study findings and limits: The authors considered diversity estimates from one million T cells to be underestimates. Naive T cell percentage showed a strong correlation with TCR beta diversity. Age brought a roughly linear fall in TCR beta diversity measured per million T cells.

Primed by a sample-barcoded 5' primer and a J-beta primer mix, a second PCR proceeded for about 6 to 12 cycles. MiXCR was run by TCRdb on the 5' RACE reads, yielding one entry per CDR3 protein. The sample contains over 950,000 distinct CDR3 sequences, roughly 47% of which appear only once. What was sequenced was blood. This receptor was obtained from a woman aged 60-75 years in good health. The rearrangement links TRBV29-1 to TRBJ2-1, with a tentative D call TRBD2 (5 bases). CDR3 protein: CSVAETNCEQFF. CDR3 DNA sequence: TGCAGCGTTGCTGAGACTAACTGCGAGCAGTTCTTC.